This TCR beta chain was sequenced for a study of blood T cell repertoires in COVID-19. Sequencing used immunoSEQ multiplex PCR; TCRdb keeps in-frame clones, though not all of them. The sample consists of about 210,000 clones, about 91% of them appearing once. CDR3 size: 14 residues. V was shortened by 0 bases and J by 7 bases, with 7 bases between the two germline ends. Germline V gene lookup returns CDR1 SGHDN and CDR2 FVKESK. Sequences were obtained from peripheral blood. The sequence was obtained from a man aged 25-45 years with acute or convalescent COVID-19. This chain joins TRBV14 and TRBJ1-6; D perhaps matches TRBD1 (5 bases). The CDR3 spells CASSQETANSPLHF. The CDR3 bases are TGTGCCAGCAGCCAAGAGACAGCGAATTCACCCCTCCACTTT.